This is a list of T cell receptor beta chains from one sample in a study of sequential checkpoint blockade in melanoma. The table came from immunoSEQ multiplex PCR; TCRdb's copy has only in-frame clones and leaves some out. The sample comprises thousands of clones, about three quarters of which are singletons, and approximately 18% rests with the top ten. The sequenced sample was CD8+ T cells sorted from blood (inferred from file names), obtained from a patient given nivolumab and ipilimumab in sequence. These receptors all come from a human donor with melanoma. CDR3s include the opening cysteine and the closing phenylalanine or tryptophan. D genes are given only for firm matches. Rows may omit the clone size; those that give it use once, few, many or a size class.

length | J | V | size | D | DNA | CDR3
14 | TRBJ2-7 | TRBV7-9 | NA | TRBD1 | TGTGCCAGCAGCCAGACAGGGGTCTATTACGAGCAGTACTTC | CASSQTGVYYEQYF
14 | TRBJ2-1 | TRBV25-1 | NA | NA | TGTGCCAGCAGTGAATACCCGGAGCCCAATGAGCAGTTCTTC | CASSEYPEPNEQFF
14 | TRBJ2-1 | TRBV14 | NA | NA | TGTGCCAGCAGCCAAGTCACTCACTACAATGAGCAGTTCTTC | CASSQVTHYNEQFF
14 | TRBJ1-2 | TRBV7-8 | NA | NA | TGTGCCAGCAGCTTAGAAGGCGGACTCTATGGCTACACCTTC | CASSLEGGLYGYTF
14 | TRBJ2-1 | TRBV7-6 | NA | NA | TGTGCCAGCAGCACCGGGACACCATACAATGAGCAGTTCTTC | CASSTGTPYNEQFF
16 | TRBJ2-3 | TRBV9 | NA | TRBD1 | TGTGCCAGCAGCGTAGGGTCAGGGGGAAGCACAGATACGCAGTATTTT | CASSVGSGGSTDTQYF
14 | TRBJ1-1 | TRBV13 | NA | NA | TGTGCCAGCAGCTACCCCTCAGGGGAAACTGAAGCTTTCTTT | CASSYPSGETEAFF
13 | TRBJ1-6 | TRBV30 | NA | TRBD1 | TGTGCCTGGACGGGACAGTGGGATTCACCCCTCCACTTT | CAWTGQWDSPLHF
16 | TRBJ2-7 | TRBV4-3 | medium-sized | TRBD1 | TGCGCCAGCAGCCAAGATTCCGGGACAGGGGCCCTCGAGCAGTACTTC | CASSQDSGTGALEQYF
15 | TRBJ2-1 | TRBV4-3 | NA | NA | TGCGCCAGCAGCCAAGATATTAGCTCCTACAATGAGCAGTTCTTC | CASSQDISSYNEQFF
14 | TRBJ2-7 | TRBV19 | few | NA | TGTGCCAGTAGTATAGGGACAGCAGCCTACGAGCAGTACTTC | CASSIGTAAYEQYF
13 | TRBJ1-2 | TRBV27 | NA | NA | TGTGCCAGCAGTTTACCTTTTGGAGTGGGCTACACCTTC | CASSLPFGVGYTF
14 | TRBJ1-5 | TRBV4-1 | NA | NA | TGCGCCAGCAGCCAAGAAGCCAGCAATCAGCCCCAGCATTTT | CASSQEASNQPQHF
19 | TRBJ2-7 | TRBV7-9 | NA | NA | TGTGCCAGCAGGCTACCGGGACAAGGGCATTTTCGAGTGAGCTACGAGCAGTACTTC | CASRLPGQGHFRVSYEQYF
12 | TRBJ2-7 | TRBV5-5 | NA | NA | TGTGCCAGCAGTCTCGGCGGCGACGAGCAGTACTTC | CASSLGGDEQYF
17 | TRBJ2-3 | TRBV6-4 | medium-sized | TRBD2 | TGTGCCAGCAGCCCGGGGACTAGCGGAGGGGGAGCAGATACGCAGTATTTT | CASSPGTSGGGADTQYF
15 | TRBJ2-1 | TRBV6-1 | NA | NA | TGTGCCAGCAGCCTTCGCCTAAGCGGGCGCCGTGAGCAGTTCTTC | CASSLRLSGRREQFF
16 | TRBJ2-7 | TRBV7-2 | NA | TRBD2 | TGTGCCAGCAGGGATACTAGCGGGGGGGCCGGGTACGAGCAGTACTTC | CASRDTSGGAGYEQYF
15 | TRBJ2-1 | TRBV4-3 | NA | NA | TGCGCCAGCAGCCAAGGCACAGGGTTCCACAATGAGCAGTTCTTC | CASSQGTGFHNEQFF
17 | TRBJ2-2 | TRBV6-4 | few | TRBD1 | TGTGCCAGCAGCCAGAACGCCGGGACAGGGAACACCGGGGAGCTGTTTTTT | CASSQNAGTGNTGELFF
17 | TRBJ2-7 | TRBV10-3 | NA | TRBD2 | TGTGCCATCAGTGATGTGGGACTAGCGGTAGGCTCCTACGAGCAGTACTTC | CAISDVGLAVGSYEQYF
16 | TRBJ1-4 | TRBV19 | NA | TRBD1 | TGTGCCAGTAGTACGGCACAGGGGGCAACTAATGAAAAACTGTTTTTT | CASSTAQGATNEKLFF
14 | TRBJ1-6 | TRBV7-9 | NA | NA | TGTGCCAGCAGTAGGGCGGAGGCCCTATCACCCCTCCACTTT | CASSRAEALSPLHF
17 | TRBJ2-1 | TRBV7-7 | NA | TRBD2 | TGTGCCAGCAGCCTCACCTCGACTAGCGGGGGGGCAAATGAGCAGTTCTTC | CASSLTSTSGGANEQFF
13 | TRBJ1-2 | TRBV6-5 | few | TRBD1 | TGTGCCAGCACCGGACAGGGGGCTGATGGCTACACCTTC | CASTGQGADGYTF
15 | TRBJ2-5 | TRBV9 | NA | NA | TGTGCCAGCAGCGTAGAAGGGGGGGCGCTTGAGACCCAGTACTTC | CASSVEGGALETQYF
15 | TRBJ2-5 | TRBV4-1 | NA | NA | TGCGCCAGCAGCCTCGTGGCGGGGCCCGCAGAGACCCAGTACTTC | CASSLVAGPAETQYF
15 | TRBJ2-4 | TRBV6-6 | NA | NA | TGTGCCAGCAGTCGTACTGTAATCGCCAAAAACATTCAGTACTTC | CASSRTVIAKNIQYF
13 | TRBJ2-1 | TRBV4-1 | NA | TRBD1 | TGCGCCAGCAGCCGGGACAGGGGGAATGAGCAGTTCTTC | CASSRDRGNEQFF
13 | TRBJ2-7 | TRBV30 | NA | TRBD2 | TGTGCCGGGGGGGGACTTAACTCCTACGAGCAGTACTTC | CAGGGLNSYEQYF
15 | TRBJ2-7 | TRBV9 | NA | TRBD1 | TGTGCCAGCAGCGTGCTTCCGGGACAGGGGGACGAGCAGTACTTC | CASSVLPGQGDEQYF
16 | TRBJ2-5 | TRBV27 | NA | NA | TGTGCCAGCAGTCTTCTCGGCGAGGGGGTACAAGAGACCCAGTACTTC | CASSLLGEGVQETQYF
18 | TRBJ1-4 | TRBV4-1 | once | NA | TGCGCCAGCAGCCCCAACGGTGGTGGGGGCGATCCTAATGAAAAACTGTTTTTT | CASSPNGGGGDPNEKLFF
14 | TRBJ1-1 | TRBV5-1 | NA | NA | TGCGCCAGCAGCTGGCGGGGCGGGGACACTGAAGCTTTCTTT | CASSWRGGDTEAFF
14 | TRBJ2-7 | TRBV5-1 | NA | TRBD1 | TGCGCCAGCAGCTTCGGACAGGGGACTGGTGAGCAGTACTTC | CASSFGQGTGEQYF
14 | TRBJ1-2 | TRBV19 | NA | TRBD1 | TGTGCCAGTAGCACTTCGGGACAGGACTATGGCTACACCTTC | CASSTSGQDYGYTF
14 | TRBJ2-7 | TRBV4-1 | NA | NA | TGCGCCAGCAGCCAAGATATAACAGCCTACGAGCAGTACTTC | CASSQDITAYEQYF
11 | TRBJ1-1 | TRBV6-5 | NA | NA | TGTGCCAGCAGCCAAGGGACAGAAGCTTTCTTT | CASSQGTEAFF
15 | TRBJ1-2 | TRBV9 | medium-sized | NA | TGTGCCAGCAGCAACCCCAACGAGGCTAACTATGGCTACACCTTC | CASSNPNEANYGYTF
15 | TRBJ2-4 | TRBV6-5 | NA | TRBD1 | TGTGCCAGCCGTTCCGGGACAGCCTACAAAAACATTCAGTACTTC | CASRSGTAYKNIQYF
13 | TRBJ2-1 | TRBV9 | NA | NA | TGTGCCAGCAGCGTCTCCCTAGGCGATGAGCAGTTCTTC | CASSVSLGDEQFF
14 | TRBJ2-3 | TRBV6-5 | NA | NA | TGTGCCAGCATAGAAGGGGGACACACAGATACGCAGTATTTT | CASIEGGHTDTQYF
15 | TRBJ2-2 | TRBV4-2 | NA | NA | TGTGCCAGCAGCCAAGCGGGGGAGACCACCGGGGAGCTGTTTTTT | CASSQAGETTGELFF
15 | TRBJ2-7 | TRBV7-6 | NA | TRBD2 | TGTGCCAGCAGTCGAACTAGCGGGAGTACCTACGAGCAGTACTTC | CASSRTSGSTYEQYF
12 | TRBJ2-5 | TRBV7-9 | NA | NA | TGTGCCAGCAGCTTCCTAGAAGAGACCCAGTACTTC | CASSFLEETQYF
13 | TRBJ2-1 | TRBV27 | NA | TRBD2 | TGTGCCAGCAGTTTAACTAGCGGGAGTGAGCAGTTCTTC | CASSLTSGSEQFF
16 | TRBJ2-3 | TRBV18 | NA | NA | TGTGCCAGCTCACCACCGCCGGGACATAGCACAGATACGCAGTATTTT | CASSPPPGHSTDTQYF
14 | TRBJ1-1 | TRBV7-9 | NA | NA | TGTGCCAGCAGCCCGCCCGGGAGGAACACTGAAGCTTTCTTT | CASSPPGRNTEAFF
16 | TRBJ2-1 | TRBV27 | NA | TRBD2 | TGTGCCAGCAGTTCGCACCGGGACTACCCTTACAATGAGCAGTTCTTC | CASSSHRDYPYNEQFF
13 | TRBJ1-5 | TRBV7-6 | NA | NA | TGTGCCAGCAGCTTAGCCCGGGGTCAGCCCCAGCATTTT | CASSLARGQPQHF
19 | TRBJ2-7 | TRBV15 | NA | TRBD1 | TGTGCCACCAGCAGAGAGGGGACAGGGGGCGAGCTTAGCCCCTACGAGCAGTACTTC | CATSREGTGGELSPYEQYF
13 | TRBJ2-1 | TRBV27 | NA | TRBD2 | TGTGCCAGCAGCCCGGGACTACACAATGAGCAGTTCTTC | CASSPGLHNEQFF
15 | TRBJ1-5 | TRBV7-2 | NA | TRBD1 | TGTGCCAGCAGCTTACTGACAGGGTTGGATCAGCCCCAGCATTTT | CASSLLTGLDQPQHF
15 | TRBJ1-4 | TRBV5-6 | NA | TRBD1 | TGTGCCAGCAGCTTGGCGGACAGGCCGAATGAAAAACTGTTTTTT | CASSLADRPNEKLFF
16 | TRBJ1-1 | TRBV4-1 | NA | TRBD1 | TGCGCCAGCAGCCAAGATGGGGACAGGGCTCTCACTGAAGCTTTCTTT | CASSQDGDRALTEAFF
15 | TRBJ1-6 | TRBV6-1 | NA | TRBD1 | TGTGCCAGCAGGAGTACAGGGGAATATAATTCACCCCTCCACTTT | CASRSTGEYNSPLHF
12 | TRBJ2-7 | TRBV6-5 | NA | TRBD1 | TGTGCCAGCAGCGGACAGGGCTACGAGCAGTACTTC | CASSGQGYEQYF
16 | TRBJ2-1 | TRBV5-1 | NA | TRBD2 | TGCGCCAGCAGCTTTGGACTAGCGGGAGTGCACAATGAGCAGTTCTTC | CASSFGLAGVHNEQFF
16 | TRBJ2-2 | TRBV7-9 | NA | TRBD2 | TGTGCCAGCAGCTTAGGGGCGGGGGGCCCCACCGGGGAGCTGTTTTTT | CASSLGAGGPTGELFF
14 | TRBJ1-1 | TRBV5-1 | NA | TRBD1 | TGCGCCAGCAGCCAAGGGACAGGGGACACTGAAGCTTTCTTT | CASSQGTGDTEAFF